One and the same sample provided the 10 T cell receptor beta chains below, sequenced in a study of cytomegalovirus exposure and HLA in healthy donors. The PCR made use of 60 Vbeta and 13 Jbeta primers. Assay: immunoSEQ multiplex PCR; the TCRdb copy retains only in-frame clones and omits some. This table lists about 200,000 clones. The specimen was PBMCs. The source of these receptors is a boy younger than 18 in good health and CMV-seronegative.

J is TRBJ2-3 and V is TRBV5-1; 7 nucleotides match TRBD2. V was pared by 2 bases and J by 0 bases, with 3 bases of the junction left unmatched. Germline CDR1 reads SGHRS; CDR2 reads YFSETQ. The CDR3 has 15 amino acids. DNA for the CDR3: TGCGCCAGCAGCTTCGGGGGGTCGAGCACAGATACGCAGTATTTT. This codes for CASSFGGSSTDTQYF.

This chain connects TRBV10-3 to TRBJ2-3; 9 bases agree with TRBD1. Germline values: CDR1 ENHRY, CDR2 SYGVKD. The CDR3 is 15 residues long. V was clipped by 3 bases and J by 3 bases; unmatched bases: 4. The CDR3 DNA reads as TGTGCCATCAGTGATAGGGACAGGGTAACAGATACGCAGTATTTT. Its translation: CAISDRDRVTDTQYF.

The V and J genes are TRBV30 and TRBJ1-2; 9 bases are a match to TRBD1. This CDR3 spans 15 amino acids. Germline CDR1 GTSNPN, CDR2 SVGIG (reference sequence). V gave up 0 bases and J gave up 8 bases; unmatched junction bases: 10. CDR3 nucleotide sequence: TGTGCCTGGAGTGTAGTCGGGACAGGGAGGATAGGCTACACCTTC. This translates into CAWSVVGTGRIGYTF.

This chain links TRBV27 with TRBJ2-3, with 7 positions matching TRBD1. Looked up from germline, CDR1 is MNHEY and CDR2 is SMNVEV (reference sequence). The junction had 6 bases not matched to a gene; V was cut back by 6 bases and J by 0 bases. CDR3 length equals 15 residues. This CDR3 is CASSSGQISTDTQYF. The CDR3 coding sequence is TGTGCCAGCAGCTCGGGACAGATTAGCACAGATACGCAGTATTTT.

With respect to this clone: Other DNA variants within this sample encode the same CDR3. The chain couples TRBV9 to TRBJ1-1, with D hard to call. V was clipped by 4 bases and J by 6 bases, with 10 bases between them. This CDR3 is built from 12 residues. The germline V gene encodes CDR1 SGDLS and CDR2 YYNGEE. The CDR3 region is CASSSLGSEAFF. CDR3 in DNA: TGTGCCAGCAGCTCTCTAGGATCTGAAGCTTTCTTT.

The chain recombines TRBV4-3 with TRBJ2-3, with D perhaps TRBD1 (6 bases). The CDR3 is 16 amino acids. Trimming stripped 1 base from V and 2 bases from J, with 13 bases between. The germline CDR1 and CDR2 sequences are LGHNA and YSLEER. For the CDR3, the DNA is TGCGCCAGCAGCCAAGTTAAGAGGGGGTCCACAGATACGCAGTATTTT. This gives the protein CASSQVKRGSTDTQYF.

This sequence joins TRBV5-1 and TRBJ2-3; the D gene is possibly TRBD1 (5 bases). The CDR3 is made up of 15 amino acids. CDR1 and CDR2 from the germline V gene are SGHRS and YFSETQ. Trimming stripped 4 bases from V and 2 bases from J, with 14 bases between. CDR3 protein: CASSRTLEITDTQYF. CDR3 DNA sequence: TGCGCCAGCAGCCGGACACTCGAAATCACAGATACGCAGTATTTT.

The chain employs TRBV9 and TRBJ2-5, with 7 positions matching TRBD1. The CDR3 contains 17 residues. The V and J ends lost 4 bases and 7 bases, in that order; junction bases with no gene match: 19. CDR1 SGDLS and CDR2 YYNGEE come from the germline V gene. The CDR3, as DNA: TGTGCCAGCAGCCCCCAGGGGGAGCGACTGGGTGGTGGGACCCAGTACTTC. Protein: CASSPQGERLGGGTQYF.

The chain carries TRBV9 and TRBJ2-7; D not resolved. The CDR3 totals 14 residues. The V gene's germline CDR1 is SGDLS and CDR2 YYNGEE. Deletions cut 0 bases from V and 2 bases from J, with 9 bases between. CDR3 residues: CASSVADTAYEQYF. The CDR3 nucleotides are TGTGCCAGCAGCGTAGCTGACACTGCCTACGAGCAGTACTTC.

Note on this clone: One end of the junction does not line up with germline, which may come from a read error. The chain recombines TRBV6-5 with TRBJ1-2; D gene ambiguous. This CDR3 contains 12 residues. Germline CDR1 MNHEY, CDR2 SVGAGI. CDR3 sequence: CASSYRSSGGAF. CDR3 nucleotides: TGTGCCAGCAGTTATAGGTCTTCCGGCGGTGCCTTC.